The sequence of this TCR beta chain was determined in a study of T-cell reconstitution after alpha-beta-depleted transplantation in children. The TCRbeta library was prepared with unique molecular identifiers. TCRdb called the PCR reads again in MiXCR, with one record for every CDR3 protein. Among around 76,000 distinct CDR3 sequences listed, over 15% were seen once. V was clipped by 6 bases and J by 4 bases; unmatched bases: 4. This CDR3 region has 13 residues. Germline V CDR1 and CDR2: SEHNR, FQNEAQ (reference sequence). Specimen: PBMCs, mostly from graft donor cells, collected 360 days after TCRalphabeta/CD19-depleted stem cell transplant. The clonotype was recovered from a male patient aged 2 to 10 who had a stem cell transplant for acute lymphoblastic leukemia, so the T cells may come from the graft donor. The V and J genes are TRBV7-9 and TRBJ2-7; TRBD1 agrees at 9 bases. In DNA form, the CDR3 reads TGTGCCAGCAGTACAGGGGGCTTTTACGAGCAGTACTTC. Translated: CASSTGGFYEQYF.